This TCR beta chain was profiled in a study of control samples from healthy donors and cancer patients (dated by TCRdb to the early 2020s). About this clone itself: The antigen this receptor binds is unknown. The input lacks base qualities; no much larger clone sits a single base away.

Receptors were amplified or captured by the immunoSEQ multiplex PCR assay. TCRdb stores this immuneACCESS table with in-frame sequences only. Part of the clones is absent; in the studies checked, under half of the shortfall reflects unresolved V genes, and no reason is known for the rest. In all, the sample holds hundreds of thousands of clones, and about 93% of those were seen once. Around 6.8% of the sample lies in the top ten. The CDR1 and CDR2 encoded by the germline V gene are MNHEY and SVGEGT. V and J lose 5 bases and 11 bases, and a span of 12 bases separates them. Taken from cysteine to phenylalanine, the CDR3 has 11 residues. Just the 33-base CDR3 DNA is kept, in frame starting at base 1.

The receptor comes from a man aged 35 to 55 with head and neck cancer. Material for sequencing was PBMCs. The receptor chain draws on TRBV6-2 or TRBV6-3 and TRBJ1-1, with the D gene not confidently named. The CDR3 has the sequence CASSLYDGAFF. The nucleotide sequence reads as follows: TGTGCCAGCAGTCTCTACGACGGGGCTTTCTTT.